The rows below give T cell receptor beta chains drawn from one sample of a study of blood T cell repertoires in COVID-19. Only in-frame clones appear in the TCRdb table, and some are missing; sequencing was by immunoSEQ multiplex PCR. Of 200,000 to 250,000 clones listed, roughly 80% were seen once; the top ten hold about 20%. The sequencing input was peripheral blood. All receptors come from a man aged 25-45 years with active or convalescent COVID-19. The CDR3 runs from the conserved cysteine through the conserved F or W. Fields, in order: clone size, D gene, J gene, V gene, CDR3 DNA, CDR3 protein. D genes are given only for firm matches. Expanded clones are given a class, and other clones once, few, many or no size at all.

.,TRBD1,TRBJ2-2,TRBV4-1,TGCGCCAGCAGCCAAGATGAAGGACAGGGGTACACCGGGGAGCTGTTTTTT,CASSQDEGQGYTGELFF
once,.,TRBJ2-5,TRBV10-2,TGCGCCAGCAGTGACTCACCAGAACAGAGACCGCAAGAGACCCAGTACTTC,CASSDSPEQRPQETQYF
.,TRBD1,TRBJ1-2,TRBV9,TGTGCCAGCAGCGTAGGCGGGGACAGTCCTGTTCATACCTTC,CASSVGGDSPVHTF
few,.,TRBJ2-7,TRBV28,TGTGCCAGCAGCCGTACCACAGCTGCTTCCTACGAGCAGTACTTC,CASSRTTAASYEQYF
once,.,TRBJ2-7,TRBV11-1,TGTGCCAGCAGCTTAGGGGTAGTGGGAGACTACGAGCAGTACTTC,CASSLGVVGDYEQYF
.,.,TRBJ1-5,TRBV18,TGTGCCAGCTCACCGGACGGGGGATATCAGCCCCAGCATTTT,CASSPDGGYQPQHF
.,.,TRBJ2-7,TRBV7-8,TGTGCCAGCAGTCTAGACAGGTCGGACGAGCAGTACTTC,CASSLDRSDEQYF
.,.,TRBJ1-1,TRBV27,TGTGCCAGCAGTTTCTACGGTCCCCCGGGGGGCACTGAAGCTTTCTTT,CASSFYGPPGGTEAFF
.,TRBD2,TRBJ2-1,TRBV7-9,TGTGCCAGCAGCCCAGGGACTAGCGGTACCACCAATGAGCAGTTCTTC,CASSPGTSGTTNEQFF
.,TRBD2,TRBJ2-7,TRBV15,TGTGCCACCAGCAGCAGAGCACGGGGAGGGGACGAGCAGTACTTC,CATSSRARGGDEQYF
.,TRBD1,TRBJ1-1,TRBV11-2,TGTGCCAGCAGCTCCCCCAGGGGGCCAAGAGGCACTGAAGCTTTCTTT,CASSSPRGPRGTEAFF
.,.,TRBJ2-3,TRBV11-3,TGTGCCAGCAGCTTAGGTCGTAGCTCAGATACGCAGTATTTT,CASSLGRSSDTQYF
.,TRBD1,TRBJ1-6,TRBV7-2,TGTGCCAGCAGGAGGGACGGGACAGTTAATTCACCCCTCCACTTT,CASRRDGTVNSPLHF
few,.,TRBJ2-7,TRBV4-2,TGTGCCAGCAGCCCCGACCGGGGTAGCTACGAGCAGTACTTC,CASSPDRGSYEQYF
many,TRBD1,TRBJ1-2,TRBV4-3,TGCGCCAGCAGCCAAGGGAGACAGGGCTTTGAAAGCTACACCTTC,CASSQGRQGFESYTF
.,.,TRBJ2-3,TRBV5-8,TGTGCCAGCAGCAGGGGACTTCGCCCCACAGATACGCAGTATTTT,CASSRGLRPTDTQYF
.,.,TRBJ1-5,TRBV4-1,TGCGCCAGCAGCCAAGGGACACCCGGTCATCAGCCCCAGCATTTT,CASSQGTPGHQPQHF
once,.,TRBJ2-2,TRBV18,TGTGCCAGCTCACTTCGGAGGACCACCGGGGAGCTGTTTTTT,CASSLRRTTGELFF
.,TRBD2,TRBJ2-3,TRBV14,TGTGCCAGCAGCCAAGATTCCCCCGGGAGGGCCGGAACAGATACGCAGTATTTT,CASSQDSPGRAGTDTQYF
.,TRBD2,TRBJ2-5,TRBV7-3,TGTGCCAGCAGCTTAGTCGGGGTGGGAGGGCCCCAAGAGACCCAGTACTTC,CASSLVGVGGPQETQYF
once,.,TRBJ2-2,TRBV28,TGTGCCAGCAATGCCCCCTGGAGGGCCGGGGAGCTGTTTTTT,CASNAPWRAGELFF
.,.,TRBJ2-7,TRBV20-1,TGCAGTGCTAGGAGGGCCGACGAGCAGTACTTC,CSARRADEQYF
.,TRBD2,TRBJ2-7,TRBV9,TGTGCCAGCAGCGTAGAGGGACTAGCGGGAGACGAGCAGTACTTC,CASSVEGLAGDEQYF
.,.,TRBJ2-2,TRBV11-2,TGTGCCAGCAGCTCTCAGACTAGCACCGGGGAGCTGTTTTTT,CASSSQTSTGELFF
few,.,TRBJ1-1,TRBV5-1,TGCGCCAGCAACCCGAAGACAGACGGGTGGACTGAAGCTTTCTTT,CASNPKTDGWTEAFF
few,.,TRBJ1-5,TRBV28,TGTGCCAGCAGTTTACGGTCTACCAATCAGCCCCAGCATTTT,CASSLRSTNQPQHF
.,.,TRBJ2-7,TRBV19,TGTGCCAGTAGCCAGGGGAGCTCCTACGAGCAGTACTTC,CASSQGSSYEQYF
.,.,TRBJ2-6,TRBV6-5,TGTGCCAGCAGTTACGGCGGGGATGGGGCCAACGTCCTGACTTTC,CASSYGGDGANVLTF
.,.,TRBJ2-3,TRBV6-5,TGTGCCACCCGAGAGGCGGGCCGCACAGATACGCAGTATTTT,CATREAGRTDTQYF
few,.,TRBJ1-6,TRBV28,TGTGCCAGCAGCCCCCCCGAGGATTCACCCCTCCACTTT,CASSPPEDSPLHF
.,TRBD2,TRBJ2-7,TRBV6-6,TGTGCCAGCAGTCGGGACTATCGCCAGCAGTACTTC,CASSRDYRQQYF
.,.,TRBJ1-2,TRBV18,TGTGCCAGCTCATCCGATAGCTATGGCTACACCTTC,CASSSDSYGYTF
.,.,TRBJ2-7,TRBV19,TGTGCCAGTAGTATAAATCTCTCCTACGAGCAGTACTTC,CASSINLSYEQYF
.,TRBD2,TRBJ2-1,TRBV10-1,TGCGCCAGCCCGGAGTGGTGGACTAGCGGGAGGATCTACAATGAGCAGTTCTTC,CASPEWWTSGRIYNEQFF
.,.,TRBJ2-2,TRBV5-1,TGCGCCAGCAGCGAGGGATCCTACACCGGGGAGCTGTTTTTT,CASSEGSYTGELFF
.,TRBD1,TRBJ1-1,TRBV4-1,TGCGCCAGCAGCCAAGAGGGACAGGGGGTCCCTGAAGCTTTCTTT,CASSQEGQGVPEAFF